This TCR beta chain was documented in a study of technical replicates of blood from a few donors. This table comes from immunoSEQ multiplex PCR, and its TCRdb copy is limited to in-frame clones, with some not included. Found here are approximately 69,000 clones, over 80% of them singletons; the top ten hold 3.5% to 5%. Only a few counts were recorded for this clone. This CDR3 is built from 14 residues. CDR1 is LNHDA and CDR2 is SQIVND in the germline V gene (reference sequence). Trimming cost V 0 bases and J 5 bases, with 8 bases left between them. This TCR was recovered from a human donor in good health. Some clones in this sample may be carry-over from other donors' samples. The rearrangement uses TRBV19 and TRBJ1-5; no reliable D call. Sequencing was done on a sample of PBMCs. The DNA for the CDR3 is TGTGCCAGTAGTATAGAGGGGAGGGATCAGCCCCAGCATTTT. It yields the protein CASSIEGRDQPQHF. Complete variable domain (other parts from reference TRBV19 and TRBJ1-5): DGGITQSPKYLFRKEGQNVTLSCEQNLNHDAMYWYRQDPGQGLRLIYYSQIVNDFQKGDIAEGYSVSREKKESFPLTVTSAQKNPTAFYLCASSIEGRDQPQHFGDGTRLSIL.